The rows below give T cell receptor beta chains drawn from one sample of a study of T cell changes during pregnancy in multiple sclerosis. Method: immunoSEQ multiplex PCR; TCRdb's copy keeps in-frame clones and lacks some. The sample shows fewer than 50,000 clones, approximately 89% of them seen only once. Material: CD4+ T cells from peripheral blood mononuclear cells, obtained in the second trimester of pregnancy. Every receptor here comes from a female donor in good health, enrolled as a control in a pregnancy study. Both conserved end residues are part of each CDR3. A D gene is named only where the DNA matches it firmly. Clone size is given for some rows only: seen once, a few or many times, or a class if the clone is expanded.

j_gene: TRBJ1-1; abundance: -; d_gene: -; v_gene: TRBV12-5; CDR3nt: TGTGCTAGTGGTTTGTCGGTTGGCACTGAAGCTTTCTTT; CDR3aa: CASGLSVGTEAFF
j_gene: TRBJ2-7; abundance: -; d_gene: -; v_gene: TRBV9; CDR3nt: TGTGCCAGCAGCGTGGACTCTACATACGAGCAGTACTTC; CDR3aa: CASSVDSTYEQYF
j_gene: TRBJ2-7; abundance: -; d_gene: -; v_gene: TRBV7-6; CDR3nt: TGTGCCAGCAGCCCCGGGACACTCAGCCGGGAGCAGTACTTC; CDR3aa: CASSPGTLSREQYF
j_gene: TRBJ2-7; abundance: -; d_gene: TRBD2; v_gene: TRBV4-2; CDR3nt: TGTGCCAGCAGCCAAGTCGGAGTTAGCGGGGGCAGGCAGTACTTC; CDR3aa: CASSQVGVSGGRQYF
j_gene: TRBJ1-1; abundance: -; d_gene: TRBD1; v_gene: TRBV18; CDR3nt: TGTGCCAGCCACAGGGGAATGAACACTGAAGCTTTCTTT; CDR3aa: CASHRGMNTEAFF
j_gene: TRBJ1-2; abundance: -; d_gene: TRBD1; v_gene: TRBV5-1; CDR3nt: TGCGCCAGCAGCTCGGGACAGAACTATGGCTACACCTTC; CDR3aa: CASSSGQNYGYTF
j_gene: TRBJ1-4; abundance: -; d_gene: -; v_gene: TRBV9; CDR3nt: TGTGCCAGCAGCGAGGGCAGGGGTGATGAAAAACTGTTTTTT; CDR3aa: CASSEGRGDEKLFF
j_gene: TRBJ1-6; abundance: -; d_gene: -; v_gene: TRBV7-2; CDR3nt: TGTGCCAGCAGCTCCTGGCAGGGGAATTCACCCCTCCACTTT; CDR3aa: CASSSWQGNSPLHF
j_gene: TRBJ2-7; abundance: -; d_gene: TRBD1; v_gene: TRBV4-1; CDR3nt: TGCGCCAGCAGCCAAGGGGACAGGGAAAAGGACGAGCAGTACTTC; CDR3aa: CASSQGDREKDEQYF
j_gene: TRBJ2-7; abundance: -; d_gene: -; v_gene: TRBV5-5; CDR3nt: TGTGCCAGCAGCTCCTGGACAGTCCGCAACTACGAGCAGTACTTC; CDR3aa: CASSSWTVRNYEQYF
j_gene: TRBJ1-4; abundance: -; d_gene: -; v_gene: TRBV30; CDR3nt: TGTGCCTGGAGGGAGGGGGGGGAAAAACTGTTTTTT; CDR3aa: CAWREGGEKLFF
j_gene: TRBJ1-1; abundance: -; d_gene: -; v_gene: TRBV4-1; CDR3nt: TGCGCCAGCAGCCAAGAAGGCGAGGCTGAAGCTTTCTTT; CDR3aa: CASSQEGEAEAFF
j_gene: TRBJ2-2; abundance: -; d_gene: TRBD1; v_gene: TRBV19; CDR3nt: TGTGCCAGTCGGACTTACAGGGGCACCGGGGAGCTGTTTTTT; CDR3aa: CASRTYRGTGELFF
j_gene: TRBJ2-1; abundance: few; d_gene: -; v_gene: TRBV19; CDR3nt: TGTGCCAGTAATCGCGGGGCCGATGAGCAGTTCTTC; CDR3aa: CASNRGADEQFF
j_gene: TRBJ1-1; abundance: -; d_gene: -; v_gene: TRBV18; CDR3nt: TGTGCCAGCTCACCCTCACTACAAACTGAAGCTTTCTTT; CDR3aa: CASSPSLQTEAFF
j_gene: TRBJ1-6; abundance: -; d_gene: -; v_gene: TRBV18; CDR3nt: TGTGCCAGCTCACCCCTTCTGTTAGGACAGCAGGGATCACCCCTCCACTTT; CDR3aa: CASSPLLLGQQGSPLHF
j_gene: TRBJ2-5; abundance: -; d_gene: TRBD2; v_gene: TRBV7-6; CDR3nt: TGTGCCAGCAGCTTTCTCTGGAGGCTAGCGGGGGGTGAGACCCAGTACTTC; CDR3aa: CASSFLWRLAGGETQYF
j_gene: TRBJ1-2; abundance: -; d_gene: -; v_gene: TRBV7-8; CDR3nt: TGTGCCAGCAGCTTAGGAGGGCGACCGACTTTCTATGGCTACACCTTC; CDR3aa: CASSLGGRPTFYGYTF
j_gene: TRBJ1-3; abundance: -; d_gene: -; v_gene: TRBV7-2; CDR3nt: TGTGCCAGCAGCTTAGCACACTCTGGAAACACCATATATTTT; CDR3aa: CASSLAHSGNTIYF
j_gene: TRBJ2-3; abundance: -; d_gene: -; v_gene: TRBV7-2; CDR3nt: TGTGCCAGCAGCTTAGGGGGGGGCCCAGATACGCAGTATTTT; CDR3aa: CASSLGGGPDTQYF
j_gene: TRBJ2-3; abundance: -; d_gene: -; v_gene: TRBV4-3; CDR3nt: TGCGCCAGCAGCCAAGATGGGGCGGACCGCACAGATACGCAGTATTTT; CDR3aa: CASSQDGADRTDTQYF
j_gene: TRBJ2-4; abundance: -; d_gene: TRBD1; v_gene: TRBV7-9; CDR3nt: TGTGCCAGCAGCCCGGACAGGCTAGCCAAAAACATTCAGTACTTC; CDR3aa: CASSPDRLAKNIQYF
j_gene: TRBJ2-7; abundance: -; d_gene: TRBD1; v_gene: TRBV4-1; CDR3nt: TGCGCCAGCAGCCAGGCCGACAGGGTACACGAGCAGTACTTC; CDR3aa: CASSQADRVHEQYF
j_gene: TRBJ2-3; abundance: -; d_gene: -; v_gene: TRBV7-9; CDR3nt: TGTGCCAGCAAACAGGGCAGCACAGATACGCAGTATTTT; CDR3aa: CASKQGSTDTQYF
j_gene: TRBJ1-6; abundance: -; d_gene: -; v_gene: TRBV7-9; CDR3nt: TGTGCCAGCAGCTTAATGGGGGGAGATTCACCCCTCCACTTT; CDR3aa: CASSLMGGDSPLHF
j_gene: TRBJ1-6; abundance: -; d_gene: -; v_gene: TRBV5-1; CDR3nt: TGCGCCAGCAGTGGTGAACAGAATAATTCACCCCTCCACTTT; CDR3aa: CASSGEQNNSPLHF
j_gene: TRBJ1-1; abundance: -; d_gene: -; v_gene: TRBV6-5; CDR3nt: TGTGCCAGCCACCGGGGAGTAGGAACTGAAGCTTTCTTT; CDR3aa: CASHRGVGTEAFF
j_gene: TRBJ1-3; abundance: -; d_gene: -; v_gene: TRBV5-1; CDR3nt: TGCGCCAGCAGCCTGGAACGGGGGGGAGGTTCCGGAAACACCATATATTTT; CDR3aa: CASSLERGGGSGNTIYF
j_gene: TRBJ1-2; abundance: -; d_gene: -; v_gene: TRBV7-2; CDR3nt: TGTGCCAGCACCTTAGGCAGGGCTGGCTACACCTTC; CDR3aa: CASTLGRAGYTF
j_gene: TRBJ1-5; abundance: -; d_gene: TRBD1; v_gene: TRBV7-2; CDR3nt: TGTGCCAGCAGCATGACAGGGCTGAATCAGCCCCAGCATTTT; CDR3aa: CASSMTGLNQPQHF
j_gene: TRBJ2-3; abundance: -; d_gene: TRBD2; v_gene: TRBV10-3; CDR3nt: TGTGCCATCAGAAGCGGGGGGGCATCAGATACGCAGTATTTT; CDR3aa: CAIRSGGASDTQYF
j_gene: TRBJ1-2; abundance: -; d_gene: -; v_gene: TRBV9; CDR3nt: TGTGCCAGCAGCCTCCGGGGGGAGACGGACGGCTACACCTTC; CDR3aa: CASSLRGETDGYTF
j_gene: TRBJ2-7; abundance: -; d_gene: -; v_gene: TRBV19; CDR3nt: TGTGCCAGTAGTCCCCTCCTAAGGGGCTACGAGCAGTACTTC; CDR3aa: CASSPLLRGYEQYF
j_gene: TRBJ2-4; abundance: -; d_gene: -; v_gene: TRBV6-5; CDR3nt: TGTGCCAGCAGTTCCCTTGAGGGAGCCAAAAACATTCAGTACTTC; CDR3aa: CASSSLEGAKNIQYF
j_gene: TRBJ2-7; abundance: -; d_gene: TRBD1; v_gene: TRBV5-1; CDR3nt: TGCGCCAGCAGCTTGGTCAGGGGGCTCTACGAGCAGTACTTC; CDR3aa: CASSLVRGLYEQYF
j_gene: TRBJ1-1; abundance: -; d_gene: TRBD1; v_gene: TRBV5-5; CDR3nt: TGTGCCAGCAGCTTATGGGACAGAAATGAAGCTTTCTTT; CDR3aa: CASSLWDRNEAFF
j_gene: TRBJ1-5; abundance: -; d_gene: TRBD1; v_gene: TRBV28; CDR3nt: TGTGCCAGCCGAGGGGGAGGACAGGGTTATAATCAGCCCCAGCATTTT; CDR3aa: CASRGGGQGYNQPQHF